Below are 32 T cell receptor beta chains sequenced from a single sample in a study of T cells in Graves' hyperthyroidism and ophthalmopathy. RNA transcripts yielded amplified TCR beta CDR3 regions. HTBI primers were employed in a first-round RT-PCR of the TCR CDR3. MiXCR was run by TCRdb on the multiplex PCR reads, yielding one entry per CDR3 protein. This repertoire shows approximately 590,000 distinct CDR3 sequences, less than 20% found once; its top ten account for 6.5% to 8%. The sample was blood. The receptor source for this set is a woman under 40 with Graves' hyperthyroidism.

Many counts were recorded for this clonotype. The V gene is TRBV20-1, the J gene TRBJ1-3; no clear D. The CDR3 runs to 15 residues. Trimming removed 3 bases at V and 0 bases at J, with 12 bases between. Per germline, CDR1 DFQATT and CDR2 SNEGSKA (reference sequence). DNA of the CDR3: TGCAGTGCTAGGGAGGACGGAAACTCTGGAAACACCATATATTTT. Translated, it gives CSAREDGNSGNTIYF.

This clonotype was recorded at least ten times. This chain connects TRBV5-1 to TRBJ2-3; TRBD2 might be the D (6 bases). V lost 4 bases and J lost 0, with 9 bases in between. Germline values: CDR1 SGHRS, CDR2 YFSETQ. This CDR3 has 14 residues. Here the CDR3 reads CASSAGGSTDTQYF. The CDR3 coding sequence is TGCGCCAGCAGCGCCGGGGGTAGCACAGATACGCAGTATTTT.

V gene TRBV7-9 combines with J gene TRBJ2-2; 8 bases are a match to TRBD2. V lost 5 bases, J lost 4 bases, and 6 bases stayed unmatched. The V gene's germline CDR1 is SEHNR and CDR2 FQNEAQ (reference sequence). The CDR3 sequence is 15 residues long. Here the CDR3 reads CASSPSGRATGELFF. The DNA for the CDR3 is TGTGCCAGCAGCCCCTCCGGGAGGGCCACCGGGGAGCTGTTTTTT.

This chain links TRBV4-2 with TRBJ2-7; D is possibly TRBD2 (6 bases). Trimming stripped 4 bases from V and 0 bases from J, with 16 bases between. The germline gives CDR1 LGHNA, CDR2 YNFKEQ. This CDR3 spans 16 amino acids. CDR3 amino acids: CASSPEGRDYSYEQYF. The CDR3 nucleotides read TGTGCCAGCAGCCCCGAGGGGCGGGATTACTCCTACGAGCAGTACTTC.

The chain couples TRBV7-2 to TRBJ2-3, with D possibly matching TRBD1 (5 bases). Germline V CDR1 and CDR2: SGHTA, FQGNSA. This CDR3 has 23 residues. Trimming stripped 5 bases from V and 4 bases from J, with 40 bases between. CDR3 sequence (DNA): TGTGCCAGCAGCCAAGATCCTAATAGTCCTGTTCTCGACAGTTATCAAGTCCCAGATACGCAGTATTTT. It codes for CASSQDPNSPVLDSYQVPDTQYF.

This chain uses TRBV6-1 with TRBJ2-7, with D hard to call. Trimming removed 5 bases from V and 3 bases from J, with 20 bases in between. Looked up from germline, CDR1 is MNHNS and CDR2 is SASEGT. CDR3 size: 16 residues. The CDR3 DNA reads as TGTGCCAGCAGTAGAAACCCCCTGACTGACGGCTACGAGCAGTACTTC. Encoded protein: CASSRNPLTDGYEQYF.

In its sample, this clonotype was seen a few times. The V gene is TRBV7-3, the J gene TRBJ2-7; D remains unclear. This CDR3 has 14 residues. Trimming left V 9 bases short and J 5 bases short, with 20 bases between. Germline loops: CDR1 SGHTA, CDR2 FQGTGA. CDR3 in amino acids: CASSSDLAGHEQYF. CDR3 DNA sequence: TGTGCCAGTAGTTCCGACCTTGCTGGCCACGAGCAGTACTTC. The full variable domain, in which reference TRBV7-3 and TRBJ2-7 provide the parts outside the CDR3, is GAGVSQTPSNKVTEKGKYVELRCDPISGHTALYWYRQSLGQGPEFLIYFQGTGAADDSGLPNDRFFAVRPEGSVSTLKIQRTERGDSAVYLCASSSDLAGHEQYFGPGTRLTVT.

The chain recombines TRBV4-3 with TRBJ2-7; D is uncertain. The V end lost 1 base, the J end lost 3 bases, and 7 bases lay between the germline ends. Germline values: CDR1 LGHNA, CDR2 YSLEER. CDR3 size: 13 residues. CDR3 in DNA: TGCGCCAGCAGCCAAGGACTGTACTACGAGCAGTACTTC. Protein sequence: CASSQGLYYEQYF.

The J gene is TRBJ2-4, the V gene TRBV18; the D is unclear. Trimming pared 10 bases from V and 5 bases from J, leaving 15 bases between. The germline gives CDR1 KGHSH, CDR2 LQKENI. This CDR3 region has 13 residues. In nucleotides, the CDR3 is TGTGCCATCCGGAAAGACTGGGAAAACATTCAGTACTTC. This translates into CAIRKDWENIQYF.

This clonotype showed up many times. This chain links TRBV3-1 with TRBJ2-4, with TRBD1 matching 9 bases. CDR1 is LGHDT, CDR2 YNNKEL, per germline (reference sequence). The CDR3 consists of 16 residues. V dropped 0 bases and J dropped 6; count of bases not matched to a gene: 6. The chain's CDR3 is CASSQDLMGQGNIQYF. Written as DNA, the CDR3 is TGTGCCAGCAGCCAAGATCTTATGGGACAGGGAAACATTCAGTACTTC.

This clonotype was seen ten or more times. Mismatch with germline at one junction end may stem from a read error. CDR3 in amino acids: CASSLSAGMIDTQYF. CDR3 in DNA: TGTGCCAGCAGTCTATCAGCGGGAATGATAGATACGCAGTATTTT. The chain is built from TRBV27 and TRBJ2-3; TRBD2 agrees at 7 bases. The CDR3 loop spans 15 amino acids. The V gene's germline CDR1 is MNHEY and CDR2 SMNVEV (reference sequence).

The chain combines TRBV5-1 with TRBJ2-6; the D gene is possibly TRBD1 (5 bases). The CDR3 runs 16 residues. Germline V gene sequence: CDR1 SGHRS, CDR2 YFSETQ. Trimming removed 0 bases from V and 4 bases from J, with 11 bases in between. The CDR3 region has the DNA TGCGCCAGCAGCTTGGCAGGGTCGGGCGGGGCCAACGTCCTGACTTTC. Its protein product is CASSLAGSGGANVLTF.

The V gene is TRBV20-1, the J gene TRBJ1-1; D remains unclear. V gave up 0 bases and J gave up 4 bases, with 15 bases separating them. CDR1 and CDR2 (germline): DFQATT, SNEGSKA (reference sequence). The CDR3 is made up of 15 amino acids. CDR3 region: CSARELRVSITEAFF. CDR3 bases: TGCAGTGCTAGAGAGCTCCGGGTTTCGATCACTGAAGCTTTCTTT.

This clonotype was picked up many times. This sequence joins TRBV12-5 and TRBJ2-3, with D perhaps assigned TRBD1 or TRBD2 (5 bases each). V lost 3 bases to trimming and J lost 6 bases, with 10 bases between them. The CDR3 totals 13 residues. CDR1 is LGHNT and CDR2 is FRNRAP in the germline V gene. CDR3 sequence reads: CASGFGEGDTQYF. The DNA for the CDR3 is TGTGCTAGTGGTTTCGGAGAGGGGGATACGCAGTATTTT.

The sample holds a few counts of this clonotype. The rearrangement joins TRBV6-1 to TRBJ2-7, with D perhaps being TRBD1 or TRBD2 (6 bases each). Germline V CDR1 and CDR2: MNHNS, SASEGT. Trimming took 2 bases from V and 4 from J, leaving 15 bases between them. The CDR3 contains 15 residues. This CDR3 reads CASSEFIRGGYEQYF. In nucleotides, the CDR3 is TGTGCCAGCAGTGAATTTATCAGGGGAGGTTACGAGCAGTACTTC.

The chain links TRBV5-1 to TRBJ2-5; 7 nucleotides match TRBD1. The V gene's germline CDR1 is SGHRS and CDR2 YFSETQ. The junction had 6 bases not matched to a gene; V was cut back by 0 bases and J by 1 base. CDR3 length equals 16 residues. DNA of the CDR3: TGCGCCAGCAGCTTGGGACAGGGCCTAACCCAAGAGACCCAGTACTTC. Translated, it gives CASSLGQGLTQETQYF.

The chain couples TRBV18 to TRBJ2-3; no definite D call. V was trimmed by 3 bases and J by 1 base, leaving 17 bases between them. The germline CDR1 and CDR2 sequences are KGHSH and LQKENI. CDR3 length equals 17 residues. The CDR3 DNA is TGTGCCAGCTCACCTCGGTCTAGAGGAGTGGGCACAGATACGCAGTATTTT. Translation gives CASSPRSRGVGTDTQYF.

This clonotype was seen at least ten times. The V call is TRBV4-1, the J call TRBJ2-7; D remains unclear. This CDR3 is 14 amino acids long. V lost 1 base to trimming and J lost 3 bases, with 10 bases between them. The germline gives CDR1 MGHRA, CDR2 YSYEKL. Here the CDR3 DNA reads TGCGCCAGCAGCCAAGTCAAAACAGACTACGAGCAGTACTTC. Protein sequence: CASSQVKTDYEQYF.

This clonotype has only a few counts. The chain links TRBV20-1 to TRBJ2-7; the match to TRBD1 covers 9 bases. The CDR3 sequence is 14 residues long. Germline assignment: CDR1 DFQATT and CDR2 SNEGSKA (reference sequence). V was clipped by 1 base and J by 3 bases; unmatched bases: 4. This CDR3 reads CSARAGQGNYEQYF. In nucleotides, the CDR3 is TGCAGTGCTAGAGCTGGACAGGGGAACTACGAGCAGTACTTC.

This clonotype has more than one count but fewer than ten. The genes are TRBV7-9 and TRBJ1-2; D not resolved. With 4 bases removed from V and 4 bases from J, the gap between germline ends came to 10 bases. Per germline, CDR1 SEHNR and CDR2 FQNEAQ (reference sequence). The CDR3 covers 13 residues. CDR3 amino acids: CASSSKSPYGYTF. The CDR3 DNA reads as TGTGCCAGCAGCTCCAAGAGTCCCTATGGCTACACCTTC.

CDR3 sequence (DNA): TGTGCCAGCAGCCTTGGGCGGGAGCAGACCCAGTACTTC. This gives the protein CASSLGREQTQYF. The chain employs TRBV5-4 and TRBJ2-5, with 7 bases matching TRBD2. Germline CDR1 is SGHNT and CDR2 is YYREEE (reference sequence). The CDR3 contains 13 residues. The V gene end was trimmed by 4 bases and the J gene end by 6 bases; junction bases not matched to a gene: 6.

The table lists this clonotype with many counts. This chain joins TRBV14 and TRBJ2-7; D might be TRBD1 (6 bases). CDR1 is SGHDN, CDR2 FVKESK, per germline. This CDR3 comprises 13 residues. Trimming left V 5 bases short and J 2 bases short, with 10 bases between. The CDR3 DNA sequence: TGTGCCAGCAGCTTCACAGGGACCTACGAGCAGTACTTC. It yields the protein CASSFTGTYEQYF.

This clonotype has ten or more counts. The chain carries TRBV27 and TRBJ1-1; D call uncertain. CDR3 size: 13 residues. Trimming removed 5 bases from V and 2 bases from J, with 9 bases in between. Germline V gene lookup returns CDR1 MNHEY and CDR2 SMNVEV (reference sequence). The CDR3 here is CASSPGFNTEAFF. The CDR3 DNA follows: TGTGCCAGCAGTCCGGGCTTCAACACTGAAGCTTTCTTT.

The V and J genes are TRBV10-3 and TRBJ1-1; TRBD1 matches at 11 bases. Trimming at V came to 5 bases and at J to 4 bases, leaving 30 bases not matched to a gene. Germline V gives CDR1 ENHRY, CDR2 SYGVKD. The CDR3 covers 23 residues. The CDR3 nucleotides read TGTGCCATCAGTCTGAGGACAGGGGGCCCCGTCCCGATACACTCTTCCCACCTCACTGAAGCTTTCTTT. Amino acid sequence: CAISLRTGGPVPIHSSHLTEAFF.

This clonotype was counted ten times or more. This chain uses TRBV3-1 with TRBJ1-1, with D perhaps TRBD1 (6 bases). The CDR3 is made up of 15 amino acids. Germline V gene sequence: CDR1 LGHDT, CDR2 YNNKEL (reference sequence). The V gene lost 0 bases and the J gene lost 2 bases, with 10 bases spanning the gap. CDR3 sequence reads: CASSQEGAENTEAFF. As DNA, the CDR3 is TGTGCCAGCAGCCAAGAGGGGGCTGAAAACACTGAAGCTTTCTTT.

The sample holds many counts of this clonotype. CDR3: CASSPGLVMEQYF. The CDR3 DNA reads as TGTGCCAGCTCACCCGGACTGGTTATGGAGCAGTACTTC. V is TRBV18 and J is TRBJ2-7, with a possible D match to TRBD2 (5 bases). V was shortened by 3 bases and J by 7 bases, with 13 bases between the two germline ends. The CDR3 length is 13 residues. Germline V lookup: CDR1 KGHSH, CDR2 LQKENI.

The chain has TRBV20-1 and TRBJ1-1; 8 bases are shared with TRBD1. The CDR3 consists of 16 residues. The V and J ends lost 0 bases and 0 bases, in that order; junction bases with no gene match: 6. The germline CDR1 and CDR2 sequences are DFQATT and SNEGSKA (reference sequence). Here the CDR3 DNA reads TGCAGTGCTAGAGATCCCAGACAGGGGATGAACACTGAAGCTTTCTTT. This translates into CSARDPRQGMNTEAFF.

This clonotype has ten or more counts. The V call is TRBV28, the J call TRBJ1-2; tentatively, D is TRBD1 (6 bases). The CDR3 consists of 14 residues. Germline-derived CDR1 and CDR2 are MDHEN and SYDVKM. V was trimmed by 5 bases and J by 5 bases, leaving 15 bases between them. DNA for the CDR3: TGTGCCAGCAGTCCTGCAGGGGCAGGTTATGGCTACACCTTC. As protein: CASSPAGAGYGYTF.

There are many counts of this clonotype. The J gene is TRBJ2-3, the V gene TRBV30; 9 positions agree with TRBD2. This CDR3 is 14 amino acids long. V lost 3 bases to trimming and J lost 3 bases; unmatched junction nucleotides: 4. Germline values: CDR1 GTSNPN, CDR2 SVGIG (reference sequence). The CDR3 DNA reads TGTGCCTGGAGAAGCGGGAGGTGGACAGATACGCAGTATTTT. Protein product: CAWRSGRWTDTQYF.

This chain connects TRBV30 to TRBJ2-2, with a tentative D call TRBD1 (5 bases). The J call may not be correct, given that the DNA end is closer to TRBJ1-1. The germline CDR1 and CDR2 sequences are GTSNPN and SVGIG (reference sequence). This CDR3 region has 14 residues. The CDR3 DNA reads TGTGCCTGGAGTGAAACTCCGGGGCAACGGGGAGCTTTCTTT. Amino acids: CAWSETPGQRGAFF.

This clonotype showed up just a few times. The rearrangement joins TRBV7-9 to TRBJ1-2, with 9 bases identical to TRBD1. Germline V CDR1 and CDR2: SEHNR, FQNEAQ (reference sequence). The CDR3 runs 15 residues. The V and J ends lost 2 bases and 7 bases, in that order; junction bases with no gene match: 8. The CDR3 loop is CASSLTGGALGGYTF. The CDR3 DNA follows: TGTGCCAGCAGCTTAACAGGGGGCGCGTTGGGTGGCTACACCTTC.

This clonotype was picked up many times. This chain joins TRBV6-1 and TRBJ2-7, with 11 bases fitting TRBD2. The CDR3 spans 13 residues. Per germline, CDR1 MNHNS and CDR2 SASEGT. V gave up 6 bases and J gave up 6 bases; unmatched junction bases: 4. CDR3 protein: CASRTGTSGEQYF. Written as DNA, the CDR3 is TGTGCCAGCAGGACCGGGACTAGCGGCGAGCAGTACTTC.